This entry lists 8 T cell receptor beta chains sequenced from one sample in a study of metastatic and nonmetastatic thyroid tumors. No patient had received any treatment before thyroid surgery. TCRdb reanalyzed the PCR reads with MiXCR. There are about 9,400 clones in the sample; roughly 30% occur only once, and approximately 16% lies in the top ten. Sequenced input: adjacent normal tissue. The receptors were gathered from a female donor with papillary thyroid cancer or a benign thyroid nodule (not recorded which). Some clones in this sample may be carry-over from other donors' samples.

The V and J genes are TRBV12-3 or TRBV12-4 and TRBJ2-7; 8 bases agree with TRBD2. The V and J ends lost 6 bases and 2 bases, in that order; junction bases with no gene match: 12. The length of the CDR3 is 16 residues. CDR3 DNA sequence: TGTGCCAGCAGCTACGGACTAGCCGTACCCCCCTACGAGCAGTACTTC. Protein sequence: CASSYGLAVPPYEQYF.

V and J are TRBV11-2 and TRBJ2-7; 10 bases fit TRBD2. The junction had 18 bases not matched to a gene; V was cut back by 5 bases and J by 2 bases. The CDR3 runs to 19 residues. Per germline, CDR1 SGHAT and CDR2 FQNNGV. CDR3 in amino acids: CASSGSSEREGIRPYEQYF. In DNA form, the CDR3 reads TGTGCCAGCAGCGGCAGTTCGGAGCGGGAGGGTATTAGACCCTACGAGCAGTACTTC.

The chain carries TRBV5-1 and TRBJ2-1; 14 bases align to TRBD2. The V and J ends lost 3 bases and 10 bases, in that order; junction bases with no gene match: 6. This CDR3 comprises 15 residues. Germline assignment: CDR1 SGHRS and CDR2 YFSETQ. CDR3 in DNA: TGCGCCAGCAGCTGGAGGGGACTAGCGGGAGACGAGCAGTTCTTC. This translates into CASSWRGLAGDEQFF.

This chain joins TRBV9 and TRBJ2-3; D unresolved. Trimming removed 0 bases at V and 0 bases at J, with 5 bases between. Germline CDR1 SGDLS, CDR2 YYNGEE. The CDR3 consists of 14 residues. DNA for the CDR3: TGTGCCAGCAGCGTAGGGCGCAGCACAGATACGCAGTATTTT. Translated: CASSVGRSTDTQYF.

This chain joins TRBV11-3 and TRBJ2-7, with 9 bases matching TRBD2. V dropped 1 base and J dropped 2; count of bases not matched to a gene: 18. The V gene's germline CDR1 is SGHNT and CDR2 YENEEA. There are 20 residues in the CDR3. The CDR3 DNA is TGTGCCAGCAGCTTAGTGGAGATCCTAGCGGGAAGGCCCGTTCCCTACGAGCAGTACTTC. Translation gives CASSLVEILAGRPVPYEQYF.

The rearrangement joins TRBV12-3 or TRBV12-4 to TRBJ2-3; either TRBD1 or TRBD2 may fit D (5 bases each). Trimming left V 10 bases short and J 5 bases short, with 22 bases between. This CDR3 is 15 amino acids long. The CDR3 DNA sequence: TGTGCCAACAGCCTGGGGACCGGAGTGGGAGATACGCAGTATTTT. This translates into CANSLGTGVGDTQYF.

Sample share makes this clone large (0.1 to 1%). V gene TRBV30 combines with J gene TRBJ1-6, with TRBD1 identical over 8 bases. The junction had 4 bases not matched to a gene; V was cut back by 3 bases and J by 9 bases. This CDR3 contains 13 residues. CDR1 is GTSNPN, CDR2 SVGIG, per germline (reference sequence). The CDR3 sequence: CAWSAGTGSPLHF. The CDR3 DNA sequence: TGTGCCTGGAGCGCTGGGACAGGTTCACCCCTCCACTTT.

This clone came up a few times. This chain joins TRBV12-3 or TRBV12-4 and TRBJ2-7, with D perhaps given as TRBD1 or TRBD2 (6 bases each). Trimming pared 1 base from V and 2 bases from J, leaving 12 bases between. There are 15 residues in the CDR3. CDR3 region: CASSLGGALTYEQYF. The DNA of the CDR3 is TGTGCCAGCAGTTTAGGGGGGGCCCTTACCTACGAGCAGTACTTC.